Presented here are 15 T cell receptor beta chains from one specimen sequenced in a study of blood T cell repertoires in COVID-19. Here immunoSEQ multiplex PCR was the method, and the copy in TCRdb shows in-frame clones only, minus some. In the table there are under 350,000 clones, roughly 85% of which are singletons. Material: peripheral blood. The receptors come from a human donor in a cohort sampled during active COVID-19.

The chain carries TRBV30 and TRBJ2-1; maybe TRBD1 (5 bases). Trimming pared 3 bases from V and 7 bases from J, leaving 19 bases between. This CDR3 comprises 15 residues. Germline CDR1 GTSNPN, CDR2 SVGIG (reference sequence). The CDR3 loop is CAWRVVGLGLNEQFF. As DNA, the CDR3 is TGTGCCTGGAGAGTCGTGGGGCTGGGGTTGAATGAGCAGTTCTTC. Variable domain in full (rest from reference TRBV30 and TRBJ2-1): SQTIHQWPATLVQPVGSPLSLECTVEGTSNPNLYWYRQAAGRGLQLLFYSVGIGQISSEVPQNLSASRPQDRQFILSSKKLLLSDSGFYLCAWRVVGLGLNEQFFGPGTRLTVL.

The rearrangement uses TRBV5-4 and TRBJ2-5; 7 bases line up with TRBD2. Germline V gene data show CDR1 as SGHNT and CDR2 as YYREEE (reference sequence). The CDR3 is made up of 16 amino acids. Trimming removed 0 bases from V and 1 base from J; junction bases left unmatched: 6. CDR3 DNA sequence: TGTGCCAGCAGCTTGGATAAGCGGGGTATCCAAGAGACCCAGTACTTC. Amino acids: CASSLDKRGIQETQYF.

The rearrangement joins TRBV7-2 to TRBJ1-1, with D maybe TRBD1 (5 bases). The V and J ends lost 7 bases and 14 bases respectively, with 20 bases between them. Germline V gene data show CDR1 as SGHTA and CDR2 as FQGNSA. The CDR3 runs 12 residues. The CDR3 DNA sequence: TGTGCCAGCATCGACAGCCCGGGGGGATTGTTCTTT. It is translated as CASIDSPGGLFF.

The chain couples TRBV18 to TRBJ1-2; 8 bases match TRBD1. CDR1 and CDR2 (germline): KGHSH, LQKENI. The V and J ends lost 5 bases and 4 bases, in that order; junction bases with no gene match: 6. This CDR3 comprises 14 residues. CDR3 DNA: TGTGCCAGCTCAAGGGACAGGTCGACCTATGGCTACACCTTC. Amino acids: CASSRDRSTYGYTF.

The chain recombines TRBV5-1 with TRBJ1-2, with D possibly being TRBD1 (6 bases). Trimming removed 4 bases from V and 6 bases from J, with 25 bases in between. The germline V gene encodes CDR1 SGHRS and CDR2 YFSETQ. The CDR3 is made up of 17 amino acids. The CDR3 region is CASSPPGTPGLYDGYTF. Here the CDR3 DNA reads TGCGCCAGCAGCCCACCCGGGACACCGGGCTTGTATGATGGCTACACCTTC.

This clone was found a few times. The J gene is TRBJ1-2, the V gene TRBV7-9, with 8 nucleotides matching TRBD1. Germline CDR1 and CDR2: SEHNR and FQNEAQ (reference sequence). With 4 bases clipped from V and 8 bases from J, the junction kept 6 bases outside the gene matches. CDR3 length equals 13 residues. The CDR3 reads CASSSDRGDGYTF. DNA for the CDR3: TGTGCCAGCAGCTCCGACAGGGGCGACGGCTACACCTTC.

The chain combines TRBV27 with TRBJ1-2; 8 positions agree with TRBD1. The J segment lost 2 bases and the V segment lost 6 bases, leaving 5 bases of the junction unmatched. There are 14 residues in the CDR3. Germline V lookup: CDR1 MNHEY, CDR2 SMNVEV (reference sequence). The CDR3 region has the DNA TGTGCCAGCAGGACGACAGGGGCGAACTATGGCTACACCTTC. Translation gives CASRTTGANYGYTF.

The chain carries TRBV5-1 and TRBJ1-4, with D perhaps TRBD1 (5 bases). The V gene's germline CDR1 is SGHRS and CDR2 YFSETQ. V was shortened by 4 bases and J by 5 bases, with 15 bases between the two germline ends. The CDR3 is 15 residues long. CDR3 amino acids: CASSPAGGKNEKLFF. The CDR3 DNA follows: TGCGCCAGCAGCCCGGCGGGGGGGAAAAATGAAAAACTGTTTTTT.

This clone was detected only a few times. The V and J genes are TRBV19 and TRBJ2-7; possible D gene TRBD1, 6 bases. This CDR3 has 14 residues. CDR1 and CDR2 from the germline V gene are LNHDA and SQIVND (reference sequence). V lost 6 bases and J lost 2, with 14 bases in between. The CDR3 DNA is TGTGCCAGTAGCGAACAGGGCATCCCCTACGAGCAGTACTTC. It is translated as CASSEQGIPYEQYF.

The chain joins TRBV18 to TRBJ1-6; the D is unclear. In germline, CDR1 is KGHSH, CDR2 LQKENI. This CDR3 comprises 16 residues. Trimming stripped 0 bases from V and 5 bases from J, with 11 bases between. The CDR3 protein is CASSPPAAGNNSPLHF. The CDR3 bases are TGTGCCAGCTCACCACCGGCAGCAGGAAATAATTCACCCCTCCACTTT.

This clone was picked up one time. The chain's CDR3 is CASSQVGENYEQYF. CDR3 nucleotide sequence: TGCGCCAGCAGCCAAGTCGGGGAGAACTACGAGCAGTACTTC. The gene calls are TRBV4-1 and TRBJ2-7; D possibly corresponds to TRBD2 (5 bases). Germline lookup yields CDR1 MGHRA and CDR2 YSYEKL. CDR3 length equals 14 residues. Trimming removed 1 base from V and 3 bases from J, with 10 bases in between.

This rearrangement joins TRBV9 to TRBJ1-2; D unclear. CDR3 length equals 13 residues. The V end was cut by 0 bases, the J end by 6 bases, with 9 bases between. Germline CDR1 SGDLS, CDR2 YYNGEE. CDR3 sequence reads: CASSVVYADGYTF. CDR3 DNA sequence: TGTGCCAGCAGCGTAGTTTACGCAGATGGCTACACCTTC.

This clone was seen more than once but under ten times. This sequence joins TRBV12-3 or TRBV12-4 and TRBJ1-4, with a weak D call TRBD1 (5 bases). Trimming removed 7 bases from V and 8 bases from J, with 14 bases in between. The CDR3 runs to 13 residues. This CDR3 reads CASTRGIGEKLFF. DNA for the CDR3: TGTGCCAGCACCCGGGGGATAGGCGAAAAACTGTTTTTT.

This clone was seen just once. The chain combines TRBV7-2 with TRBJ1-6; 8 positions match TRBD1. CDR3 length: 15 residues. Germline CDR1 SGHTA, CDR2 FQGNSA. With V trimmed by 5 bases and J by 3 bases, 3 bases remained unmatched. The CDR3 here is CASSPTGGYNSPLHF. DNA for the CDR3: TGTGCCAGCAGCCCTACAGGGGGCTATAATTCACCCCTCCACTTT. The complete variable domain, with remaining parts taken from reference TRBV7-2 and TRBJ1-6, reads GAGVSQSPSNKVTEKGKDVELRCDPISGHTALYWYRQSLGQGLEFLIYFQGNSAPDKSGLPSDRFSAERTGGSVSTLTIQRTQQEDSAVYLCASSPTGGYNSPLHFGNGTRLTVT.

CDR3 nucleotide sequence: TGTGCCAGCAGTCAGGACAGGGGGCATTCACCCCTCCACTTT. Protein: CASSQDRGHSPLHF. The chain combines TRBV25-1 with TRBJ1-6, with 11 bases fitting TRBD1. J was trimmed by 8 bases and V by 5 bases; bases with no gene match: 2. The length of the CDR3 is 14 residues. The V gene's germline CDR1 is MGHDK and CDR2 SYGVNS.